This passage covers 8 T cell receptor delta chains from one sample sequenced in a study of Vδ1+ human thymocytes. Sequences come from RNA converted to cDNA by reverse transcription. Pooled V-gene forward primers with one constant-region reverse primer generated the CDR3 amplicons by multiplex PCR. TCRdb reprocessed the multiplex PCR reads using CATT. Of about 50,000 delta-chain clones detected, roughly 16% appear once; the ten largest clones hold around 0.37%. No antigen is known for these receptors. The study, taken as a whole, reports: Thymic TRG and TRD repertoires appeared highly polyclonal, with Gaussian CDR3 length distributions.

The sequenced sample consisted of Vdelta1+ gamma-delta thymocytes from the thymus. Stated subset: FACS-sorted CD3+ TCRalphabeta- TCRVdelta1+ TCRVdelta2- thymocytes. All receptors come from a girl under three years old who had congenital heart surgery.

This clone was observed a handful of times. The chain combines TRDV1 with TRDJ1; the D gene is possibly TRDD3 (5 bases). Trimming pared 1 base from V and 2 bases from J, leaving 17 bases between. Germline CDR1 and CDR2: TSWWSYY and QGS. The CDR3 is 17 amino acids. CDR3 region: CALGEPQLVRATDKLIF. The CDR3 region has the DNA TGTGCTCTTGGGGAACCCCAACTGGTCCGGGCTACCGATAAACTCATCTTT.

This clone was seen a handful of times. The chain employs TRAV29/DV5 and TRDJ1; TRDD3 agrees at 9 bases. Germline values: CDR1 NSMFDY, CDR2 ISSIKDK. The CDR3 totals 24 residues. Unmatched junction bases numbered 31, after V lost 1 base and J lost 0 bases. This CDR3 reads CAASTQVSSYCFYWGTFYTDKLIF. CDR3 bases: TGTGCAGCAAGCACCCAGGTTTCTTCCTATTGTTTCTACTGGGGGACCTTTTACACCGATAAACTCATCTTT.

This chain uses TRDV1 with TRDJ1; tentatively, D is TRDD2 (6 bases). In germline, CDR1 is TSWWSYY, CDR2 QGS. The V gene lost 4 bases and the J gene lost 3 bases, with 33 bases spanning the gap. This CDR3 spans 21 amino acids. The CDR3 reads CALGVLFLQAGPAGGPDKLIF. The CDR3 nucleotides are TGTGCTCTTGGGGTTCTCTTCCTTCAGGCGGGGCCCGCAGGGGGGCCCGATAAACTCATCTTT.

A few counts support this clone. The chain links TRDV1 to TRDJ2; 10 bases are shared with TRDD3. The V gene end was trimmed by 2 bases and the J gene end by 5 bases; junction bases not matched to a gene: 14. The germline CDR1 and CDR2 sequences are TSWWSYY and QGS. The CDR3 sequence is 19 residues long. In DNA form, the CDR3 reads TGTGCTCTTGGGGAAACCTACACCGACGTACTGGGGGATACAGCACAACTCTTCTTT. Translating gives CALGETYTDVLGDTAQLFF.

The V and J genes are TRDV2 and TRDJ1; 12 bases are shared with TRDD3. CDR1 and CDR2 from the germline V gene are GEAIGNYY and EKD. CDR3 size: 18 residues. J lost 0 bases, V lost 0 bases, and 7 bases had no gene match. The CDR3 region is CACDTGHDWGIHTDKLIF. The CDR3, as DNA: TGTGCCTGTGACACCGGACATGACTGGGGGATACACACCGATAAACTCATCTTT.

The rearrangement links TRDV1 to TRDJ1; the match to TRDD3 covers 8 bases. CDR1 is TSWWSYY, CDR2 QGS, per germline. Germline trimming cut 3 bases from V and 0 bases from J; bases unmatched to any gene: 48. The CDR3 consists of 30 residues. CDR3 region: CALGDSLLAYGLGEVQLGGVLVPYTDKLIF. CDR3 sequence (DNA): TGTGCTCTTGGGGACTCCCTCCTCGCCTACGGGCTGGGGGAGGTCCAACTTGGGGGGGTTCTGGTACCGTACACCGATAAACTCATCTTT.

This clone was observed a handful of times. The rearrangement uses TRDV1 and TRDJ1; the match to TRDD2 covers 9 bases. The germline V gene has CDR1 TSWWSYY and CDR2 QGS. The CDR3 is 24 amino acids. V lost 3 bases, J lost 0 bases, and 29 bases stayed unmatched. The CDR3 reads CALGDPGLPTAFGLGAPYTDKLIF. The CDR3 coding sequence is TGTGCTCTTGGGGACCCTGGCCTTCCTACGGCGTTCGGGCTGGGGGCCCCATACACCGATAAACTCATCTTT.

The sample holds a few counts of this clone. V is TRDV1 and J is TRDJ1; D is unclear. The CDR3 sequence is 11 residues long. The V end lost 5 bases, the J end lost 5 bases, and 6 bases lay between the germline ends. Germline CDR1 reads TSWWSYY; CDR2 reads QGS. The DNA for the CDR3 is TGTGCTCTTGGGAACTCTGATAAACTCATCTTT. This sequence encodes CALGNSDKLIF.